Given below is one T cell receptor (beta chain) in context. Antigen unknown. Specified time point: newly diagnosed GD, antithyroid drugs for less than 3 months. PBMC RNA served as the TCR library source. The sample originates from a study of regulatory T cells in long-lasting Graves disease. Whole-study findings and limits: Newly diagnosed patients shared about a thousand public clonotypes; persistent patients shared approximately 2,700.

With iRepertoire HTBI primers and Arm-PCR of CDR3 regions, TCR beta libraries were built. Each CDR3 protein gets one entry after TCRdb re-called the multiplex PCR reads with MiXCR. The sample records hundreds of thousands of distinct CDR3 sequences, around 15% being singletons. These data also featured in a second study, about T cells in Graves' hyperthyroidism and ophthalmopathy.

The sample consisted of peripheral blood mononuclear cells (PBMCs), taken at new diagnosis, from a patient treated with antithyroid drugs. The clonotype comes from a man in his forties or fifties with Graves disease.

In DNA form, the CDR3 reads TGTGCCAGCAGCATGGACGGTAGCAATCAGCCCCAGCATTTT. It specifies CASSMDGSNQPQHF. The gene calls are TRBV5-4 and TRBJ1-5, with D uncertain. Trimming pared 4 bases from V and 0 bases from J, leaving 8 bases between. Germline loops: CDR1 SGHNT, CDR2 YYREEE (reference sequence). The CDR3 runs to 14 residues. Full variable domain (remainder filled in from reference TRBV5-4 and TRBJ1-5): ETGVTQSPTHLIKTRGQQVTLRCSSQSGHNTVSWYQQALGQGPQFIFQYYREEENGRGNFPPRFSGLQFPNYSSELNVNALELDDSALYLCASSMDGSNQPQHFGDGTRLSIL.